The rows below give T cell receptor beta chains drawn from one sample of a study of T cells in Graves' hyperthyroidism and ophthalmopathy. In TCRdb, the multiplex PCR reads were re-called with MiXCR into one record per CDR3 protein. The sample lists roughly 300,000 distinct CDR3 sequences, roughly 21% occurring once. Specimen: blood. The receptors were sampled from a woman in her forties or fifties with Graves' hyperthyroidism. Each CDR3 is given with its conserved first and last residue. The D gene is left open where the match is weak. Expanded clones get a size class; other rows say once, few or many, or leave the size out.

TRBV28	TRBD1	TRBJ2-7	many	CASSSPRTGTGWYEQYF	TGTGCCAGCTCGTCCCCCCGAACCGGGACAGGGTGGTACGAGCAGTACTTC
TRBV2	TRBD1	TRBJ1-2	many	CASSEDRGGDYGYTF	TGTGCCAGCAGTGAGGACAGGGGGGGAGACTATGGCTACACCTTC
TRBV12-3/TRBV12-4	NA	TRBJ1-2	NA	CASSLGSVYGYTF	TGTGCCAGCAGTTTAGGGTCAGTATATGGCTACACCTTC
TRBV28	NA	TRBJ1-6	few	CASNFLRGNNSPLHF	TGTGCCAGCAACTTTCTCCGGGGAAATAATTCACCCCTCCACTTT
TRBV24-1	NA	TRBJ2-3	many	CATSDLRDTQYF	TGTGCCACCAGTGATTTAAGGGATACGCAGTATTTT
TRBV27	NA	TRBJ1-2	many	CASSFAGVKSGYTF	TGTGCCAGCAGTTTCGCAGGGGTAAAAAGTGGCTACACCTTC
TRBV5-1	TRBD2	TRBJ2-7	many	CASSPRLAGSYEQYF	TGCGCCAGCAGCCCCCGACTAGCGGGGTCCTACGAGCAGTACTTC
TRBV11-2	NA	TRBJ1-1	many	CASTPGSGTEAFF	TGTGCCAGCACCCCTGGATCAGGGACTGAAGCTTTCTTT
TRBV19	NA	TRBJ2-2	few	CASRNPGQGVGELFF	TGTGCCAGTAGAAATCCGGGACAAGGGGTCGGGGAGCTGTTTTTT
TRBV28	NA	TRBJ1-1	NA	CASSLAPGAGETTEAFF	TGTGCCAGCAGTCTCGCCCCGGGGGCTGGGGAGACCACTGAAGCTTTCTTT
TRBV6-1	TRBD2	TRBJ2-3	many	CASTHGGKSTDTQYF	TGTGCCAGCACCCACGGGGGGAAAAGCACAGATACGCAGTATTTT
TRBV12-3/TRBV12-4	NA	TRBJ1-5	many	CASSLAGSQLHQPQHF	TGTGCCAGCAGTTTAGCGGGCAGCCAATTGCATCAGCCCCAGCATTTT